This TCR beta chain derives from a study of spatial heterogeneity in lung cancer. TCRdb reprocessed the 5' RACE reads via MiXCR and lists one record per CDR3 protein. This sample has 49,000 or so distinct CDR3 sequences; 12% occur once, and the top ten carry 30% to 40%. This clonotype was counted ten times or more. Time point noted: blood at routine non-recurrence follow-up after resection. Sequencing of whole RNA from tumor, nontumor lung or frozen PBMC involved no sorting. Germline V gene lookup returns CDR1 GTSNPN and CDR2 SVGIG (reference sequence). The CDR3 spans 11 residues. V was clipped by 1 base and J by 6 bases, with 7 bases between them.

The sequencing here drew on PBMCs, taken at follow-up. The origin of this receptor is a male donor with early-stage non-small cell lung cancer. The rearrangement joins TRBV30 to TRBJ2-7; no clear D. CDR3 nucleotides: TGTGCCTGGAGTGGCAGGAGCGAGCAGTACTTC. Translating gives CAWSGRSEQYF.